This T cell receptor beta chain originates from a study of T cell repertoires in cytomegalovirus infection. In the study overall: HLA-B-restricted CMV epitopes that are well studied were used alongside recently identified HLA-C-restricted ones.

Germline CDR1 reads LNHDA; CDR2 reads SQIVND (reference sequence). The CDR3 has 13 residues. The V end was cut by 1 base, the J end by 4 bases, with 8 bases between. A few counts support this clonotype. Its antigen remains unknown. TCRdb re-analysed the reads in MiXCR, keeping a single row per CDR3 protein. The table includes just under 500,000 distinct CDR3 sequences, around 30% detected once. The sequence derives from a human donor in good health (CMV status not recorded). Some clones in this sample may be carry-over from other donors' samples. This material consisted of cultured PBMCs, taken from culture after CMV antigen stimulation. The J gene is TRBJ2-7, the V gene TRBV19; the D gene is possibly TRBD1 (5 bases). The chain's CDR3 is CASSIGPGYEQYV. The CDR3 DNA reads as TGTGCCAGTAGTATAGGCCCAGGGTACGAGCAGTACGTC.